This TCR beta chain was profiled in a study of CD8 T cells in ankylosing spondylitis. Broader study findings: The clones that were linked to disease were reported to be significantly enriched in matched synovial fluid samples from ankylosing spondylitis patients. Earlier reports found some motif variants in synovial fluid and blood in reactive arthritis. Ankylosing spondylitis blood appeared to carry a characteristic TCR beta motif of roughly 8 highly homologous variants.

This clonotype has at least ten counts. The target antigen is unknown. V was clipped by 1 base and J by 1 base, with 13 bases between them. There are 16 residues in the CDR3. Germline V gene lookup returns CDR1 MNHEY and CDR2 SVGAGI. One entry per CDR3 protein, called by TCRdb with MiXCR from the 5' RACE reads. The sample lists about 210,000 distinct CDR3 sequences, 6% to 8.5% occurring once. Sequenced material: blood, either unsorted or a sorted T cell fraction (not recorded which). The V gene is TRBV6-5, the J gene TRBJ1-1, with a weak D call TRBD1 (5 bases). The clonotype originates from a male donor with ankylosing spondylitis. The CDR3 is CASSYWDFTGNTEAFF. The CDR3 DNA sequence: TGTGCCAGCAGTTACTGGGACTTCACCGGGAACACTGAAGCTTTCTTT.